This T cell receptor (beta chain) derives from a study of blood T cell repertoires in COVID-19. Study-wide background: Samples came from the United States, Italy and Spain, spanning acute and convalescent COVID-19. Sources were T cells, B-cell-depleted T cells, or PBMCs; the material itself was cDNA or gDNA.

Under the authors' procedure: Amplification of reference gene primers provided the estimated nucleated cell counts. Clones were sequenced by immunoSEQ multiplex PCR, and TCRdb holds only the in-frame ones, with some missing. V, J and clone size derive from that table, while D and trimming were established from the DNA sequence. The table records 50,000 to 70,000 clones, 78% of them present only once. Between the trimmed V and J ends, which lost 2 bases and 2 bases, there was a span of 11 bases. The V gene's germline CDR1 is SGDLS and CDR2 YYNGEE. The CDR3 has 16 residues. The chain uses TRBV9 and TRBJ2-6; D ambiguous. The sequence was collected from a human donor in a cohort sampled during active COVID-19. Sequencing used peripheral blood. This CDR3 reads CASSVPGNAGANVLTF. In nucleotides, the CDR3 is TGTGCCAGCAGCGTTCCAGGAAACGCTGGGGCCAACGTCCTGACTTTC.